These 15 T cell receptor beta chains came from one sample sequenced in a study of long-term antiretroviral therapy in people with HIV. Version v3.0 of the immunoSEQ assay was performed at survey level. The assay was immunoSEQ multiplex PCR, and TCRdb's table has in-frame clones only and misses some. The profile shows 20,000 to 25,000 clones, around 80% of them singletons. Specimen: unsorted PBMCs, collected 1.2 years after starting antiretroviral therapy. Source of these receptors: a woman aged 40 to 49 with HIV.

This clone was detected once. The gene calls are TRBV10-3 and TRBJ1-2, with 9 bases that match TRBD1. Germline CDR1 and CDR2: ENHRY and SYGVKD. The V gene end was trimmed by 5 bases and the J gene end by 0 bases; junction bases not matched to a gene: 13. This CDR3 contains 18 residues. The CDR3 DNA reads TGTGCCATCAGTTTCGGCCCTGGGACAGGGACTTCTAACTATGGCTACACCTTC. Translated, it gives CAISFGPGTGTSNYGYTF.

CDR3 in DNA: TGTGCCAGCAGCGATGAACCCGGAATGACAGATACGCAGTATTTT. Its translation is CASSDEPGMTDTQYF. The V gene is TRBV7-6, the J gene TRBJ2-3; no reliable D call. The germline gives CDR1 SGHVS, CDR2 FNYEAQ. The CDR3 length is 15 residues. Trimming took 5 bases from V and 3 from J, leaving 15 bases between them.

The chain uses TRBV18 and TRBJ2-1, with 11 bases aligning to TRBD2. The CDR3 covers 15 residues. CDR1 KGHSH and CDR2 LQKENI come from the germline V gene. The J segment lost 6 bases and the V segment lost 4 bases, leaving 5 bases of the junction unmatched. In DNA form, the CDR3 reads TGTGCCAGCTCACGCCATAGCGGGGGGGCCAATGAGCAGTTCTTC. Amino acids: CASSRHSGGANEQFF. Full variable domain (rest looked up from reference TRBV18 and TRBJ2-1): NAGVMQNPRHLVRRRGQEARLRCSPMKGHSHVYWYRQLPEEGLKFMVYLQKENIIDESGMPKERFSAEFPKEGPSILRIQQVVRGDSAAYFCASSRHSGGANEQFFGPGTRLTVL.

V and J are TRBV7-9 and TRBJ2-2; D gene unclear. Trimming pared 2 bases from V and 6 bases from J, leaving 4 bases between. The germline CDR1 and CDR2 sequences are SEHNR and FQNEAQ (reference sequence). The CDR3 consists of 12 residues. The CDR3 DNA follows: TGTGCCAGCAGCTTATTGGCCGGGGAGCTGTTTTTT. The encoded protein is CASSLLAGELFF.

The genes are TRBV9 and TRBJ2-5; 7 bases fit TRBD1. The CDR3 sequence is 14 residues long. Germline V gene lookup returns CDR1 SGDLS and CDR2 YYNGEE. J was trimmed by 6 bases and V by 4 bases; bases with no gene match: 9. Here the CDR3 reads CASSRQGLGQTQYF. In DNA form, the CDR3 reads TGTGCCAGCAGCAGACAGGGTCTCGGTCAGACCCAGTACTTC.

The rearrangement joins TRBV6-5 to TRBJ1-5; no firm D call. The CDR3 has 15 amino acids. The V and J ends lost 0 bases and 6 bases respectively, with 12 bases between them. Germline CDR1 and CDR2: MNHEY and SVGAGI. The CDR3 region has the DNA TGTGCCAGCAGTTACTCGATCATGGCTAGTCAGCCCCAGCATTTT. It yields the protein CASSYSIMASQPQHF.

The chain is built from TRBV19 and TRBJ2-3; the match to TRBD2 covers 11 bases. V gave up 5 bases and J gave up 4 bases; unmatched junction bases: 2. This CDR3 region has 14 residues. Germline V CDR1 and CDR2: LNHDA, SQIVND (reference sequence). CDR3 region: CASSLAGGPDTQYF. The CDR3 region has the DNA TGTGCCAGTAGTCTAGCGGGGGGACCAGATACGCAGTATTTT.

The rearrangement links TRBV11-2 to TRBJ1-4; D is uncertain. Per the germline V gene, CDR1 is SGHAT and CDR2 is FQNNGV. Trimming took 0 bases from V and 6 from J, leaving 5 bases between them. The CDR3 consists of 13 residues. The CDR3 protein is CASSLDRYEKLFF. CDR3 bases: TGTGCCAGCAGCTTAGATCGATATGAAAAACTGTTTTTT.

This chain joins TRBV11-2 and TRBJ2-7; either TRBD1 or TRBD2 may fit D (5 bases each). The V and J ends lost 5 bases and 6 bases respectively, with 23 bases between them. The CDR3 sequence is 16 residues long. Per the germline V gene, CDR1 is SGHAT and CDR2 is FQNNGV. CDR3 bases: TGTGCCAGCAGCACCCGGGACCAAAAGTGGCCCAGCGAGCAGTACTTC. Translating gives CASSTRDQKWPSEQYF.

The chain couples TRBV11-2 to TRBJ1-1; 7 bases line up with TRBD1. Germline CDR1 is SGHAT and CDR2 is FQNNGV. The trim removed 3 bases at V and 0 bases at J, leaving 7 bases unmatched. The CDR3 runs 16 residues. CDR3 sequence: CASSLSGQAVNTEAFF. The CDR3 DNA is TGTGCCAGCAGCTTGTCAGGACAGGCTGTGAACACTGAAGCTTTCTTT.

The chain joins TRBV5-5 to TRBJ1-1; no clear D gene. The CDR3 covers 14 residues. V lost 1 base and J 5 bases, leaving 12 bases between the germline ends. The germline V gene has CDR1 SGHKS and CDR2 YYEKEE (reference sequence). For the CDR3, the DNA is TGTGCCAGCAGCTTGCTTAAGGGAGCGACTGAAGCTTTCTTT. It yields the protein CASSLLKGATEAFF.

This chain links TRBV6-5 with TRBJ2-3, with D unclear. Germline V gene sequence: CDR1 MNHEY, CDR2 SVGAGI. The V end lost 6 bases, the J end lost 4 bases, and 17 bases lay between the germline ends. The CDR3 sequence is 15 residues long. In DNA form, the CDR3 reads TGTGCCAGCAGCCCCCAGGCGGCCGAGGCAGATACGCAGTATTTT. The encoded protein is CASSPQAAEADTQYF.

V and J are TRBV6-1 and TRBJ2-3, with 7 bases matching TRBD2. V dropped 2 bases and J dropped 2; count of bases not matched to a gene: 4. Germline V gives CDR1 MNHNS, CDR2 SASEGT. This CDR3 comprises 15 residues. CDR3 nucleotides: TGTGCCAGCAGTGAACCGGGACTATACACAGATACGCAGTATTTT. Its translation: CASSEPGLYTDTQYF.

This chain joins TRBV4-1 and TRBJ2-5; 11 bases are a match to TRBD2. CDR3 size: 15 residues. Per the germline V gene, CDR1 is MGHRA and CDR2 is YSYEKL. The trim removed 4 bases at V and 2 bases at J, leaving 3 bases unmatched. The CDR3 sequence is CASSPSGGSQETQYF. CDR3 nucleotides: TGCGCCAGCAGCCCTAGCGGGGGGTCTCAAGAGACCCAGTACTTC.

This clone was observed a few times. The chain couples TRBV5-1 to TRBJ2-2; TRBD1 aligns across 7 bases. Germline CDR1 is SGHRS and CDR2 is YFSETQ. CDR3 length: 15 amino acids. Trimming removed 9 bases from V and 2 bases from J; junction bases left unmatched: 10. The CDR3 protein is CATKTGTANTGELFF. The DNA for the CDR3 is TGCGCCACCAAGACCGGGACAGCAAACACCGGGGAGCTGTTTTTT.